This T cell receptor beta chain is drawn from a study of cytomegalovirus exposure and HLA in healthy donors (dated by TCRdb to the late 2010s). As for the study more broadly: According to a later analysis, one platform produced both the 110 or so validation repertoires and the 670 or so repertoires of the first cohort. The study aimed to test whether signatures of past pathogen exposure could be identified by cataloging public T cell receptors. Besides the first cohort of roughly 700 subjects, a separate validation cohort made up of 120 different subjects was used. High-throughput TCR immunosequencing, statistical association of individual TCRs with disease status, and machine learning were combined to predict cytomegalovirus infection status.

The donors belonged to the validation cohort of about 120 subjects, which was separate from the approximately 700-subject first cohort. Library creation used the immunoSEQ multiplex PCR assay. Under the source paper's analysis protocol: A statistical classification framework was built for diagnosing cytomegalovirus status from the catalog of TCR beta chain sequences. In its TCRdb copy, this immuneACCESS table keeps in-frame sequences only and misses some clones. Where compared with another copy, unresolved V genes explain less than half of these, and the others have no known cause. V and J calls and clone size follow that table, whereas D and trimming were derived from the DNA. This sample holds roughly 180,000 clones; around nine tenths were observed only once. The top ten constitute 6.5% to 7.5% of the sample. The full study reports these points: In vitro tests confirmed that a few of the cytomegalovirus-associated TCR beta chains recognize cytomegalovirus antigens. The authors suggested that the approach could potentially be generalized to other disease states and immunological phenotypes. Cytomegalovirus status was reported to be diagnosed by the classifier with high specificity and sensitivity in both the original and validation cohorts. A later analysis lacked HLA typing for the validation cohort, so it scored co-occurrence in that cohort across all 120 or so repertoires. The study gave a list of 150 to 200 TCR beta chains associated with cytomegalovirus. In a later analysis, TCRs clustered in the first cohort were found to also tend to co-occur in the approximately 110 validation repertoires, with approximately 95% of cluster scores above 0. Most TCR sequences were observed very rarely across donors, whereas some public TCRs were present in many individuals.

For this clone: The antigen it binds to is not known. Per-base qualities were not stored, and no clone one base away is much larger.

Sequences were obtained from PBMCs. The source is a man in his thirties or forties in good health and CMV-seropositive.

The CDR3 is CASSPEGQSFHEQYF. The nucleotides read TGTGCCAGCAGCCCTGAGGGACAGAGTTTCCACGAGCAGTACTTC. The chain is made from TRBV7-2 and TRBJ2-7; TRBD1 aligns with 7 central bases. The junction shows trimming of 5 bases on V and 5 bases on J, and the gene matches do not reach 12 bases of it. From its cysteine to its phenylalanine, the CDR3 spans 15 amino acids. Solely the CDR3 DNA is kept, with 45 bases framed from the first base. The germline V gene supplies CDR1 SGHTA and CDR2 FQGNSA.